The clone carrying this TCR beta chain was recorded a few times. Its cognate antigen is unknown. The CDR3 runs to 13 residues. Trimming cost V 6 bases and J 4 bases; bases outside gene matches: 4. Germline V gene data show CDR1 as SQVTM and CDR2 as ANQGSEA. This sample stems from a study of T-cell memory formation after mild COVID-19. About the study: The study found TCR clusters largely donor specific. Study results and limitations: Balance between CD4 and CD8 was seen in clones contracting day 15 to 85, and a CD4+ lean was seen in later expanders.

The 5'RACE method, run with constant-segment primers, produced TCR alpha and TCR beta cDNA libraries (carrying sample barcodes and UMIs). TCRdb re-derived calls from the 5' RACE reads in MiXCR, one entry per CDR3 protein. Of 350,000 to 400,000 distinct CDR3 sequences in the sample, approximately 21% are singletons; the top ten hold around 13%. Sequencing was performed on PBMCs or a T cell subset sorted from them (not recorded which). The genes are TRBV29-1 and TRBJ1-3; 9 positions match TRBD1. The TCR sequence derives from an adult woman who had mild COVID-19 (a few samples of this study predate the infection). Cell type and time point are not known. This CDR3 reads CSVNRGQGNTIYF. In DNA form, the CDR3 reads TGCAGCGTGAACAGGGGGCAAGGAAACACCATATATTTT.